This record concerns one T cell receptor beta chain sequence. Its specificity is unknown. A TCRbeta library incorporating unique molecular identifiers was prepared. TCRdb analysed the PCR reads with MiXCR anew, one entry per CDR3 protein. The sample shows about 980,000 distinct CDR3 sequences, about 29% of them seen only once. The data derive from a study of T-cell reconstitution after alpha-beta-depleted transplantation in children. Findings and caveats of the study: About two months after transplant, alpha-beta T cells reportedly came from several hundred expanded graft clones.

From germline, CDR1 is DFQATT and CDR2 SNEGSKA (reference sequence). The CDR3 extends over 14 amino acids. V was pared by 4 bases and J by 4 bases, with 16 bases between. The J gene is TRBJ2-5, the V gene TRBV20-1; D might be TRBD2 (6 bases). This TCR came from a boy under three years old who had a stem cell transplant for SCID, so the T cells may come from the graft donor. Source: PBMCs, mostly from graft donor cells, taken 360 days after TCRalphabeta/CD19-depleted stem cell transplant. The CDR3 region has the DNA TGCAGTGCTACCCCCTGGGCGGGGCGAGAGACCCAGTACTTC. Translated: CSATPWAGRETQYF.